This T cell receptor beta chain was documented in a study of technical replicates of blood from several donors (dated by TCRdb to about 2017). Details on this clone: Its antigen target is currently unknown. The record has no base qualities; no much larger clone is one base away.

Libraries were constructed by the immunoSEQ multiplex PCR assay. TCRdb re-hosts the immuneACCESS table, in-frame sequences only. Its copies lack some clones; in the studies checked, an unresolved V gene accounts for under half of them, and the cause for the rest is not known. The sample contains about 60,000 clones, about 90% of them found a single time. The ten top clones hold approximately 5.2% of the sample. The CDR3 spans 13 residues, from the cysteine through the phenylalanine. CDR3 DNA only is kept here, 39 bases in frame from base 1. Relative to germline, V is missing 4 bases and J is missing 9 bases, with 5 bases of the junction outside any gene match. Based on the germline V gene, the CDR1 and CDR2 sequences are SGDLS and YYNGEE.

The chain is assembled from TRBV9 and TRBJ1-1; 11 of the junction bases match TRBD1. The TCR sequence derives from a human donor in good health. Some clones in this sample may be carry-over from other donors' samples. The sequencing sample was made of PBMCs. The CDR3 protein is CASSSEDRGQAFF. In nucleotides, the sequence is TGTGCCAGCAGCTCGGAGGACAGGGGGCAAGCTTTCTTT.